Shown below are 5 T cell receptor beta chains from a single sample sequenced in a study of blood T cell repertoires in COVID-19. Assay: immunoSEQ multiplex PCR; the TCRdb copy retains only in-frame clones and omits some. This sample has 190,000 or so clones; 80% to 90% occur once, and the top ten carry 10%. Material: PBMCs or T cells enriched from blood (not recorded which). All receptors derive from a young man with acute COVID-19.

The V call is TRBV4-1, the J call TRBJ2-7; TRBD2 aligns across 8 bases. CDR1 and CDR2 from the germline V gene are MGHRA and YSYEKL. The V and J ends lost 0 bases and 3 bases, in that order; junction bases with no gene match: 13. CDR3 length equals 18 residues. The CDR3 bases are TGCGCCAGCAGCCAAGATTTACTAACTAGCGGACTACTCTACGAGCAGTACTTC. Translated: CASSQDLLTSGLLYEQYF.

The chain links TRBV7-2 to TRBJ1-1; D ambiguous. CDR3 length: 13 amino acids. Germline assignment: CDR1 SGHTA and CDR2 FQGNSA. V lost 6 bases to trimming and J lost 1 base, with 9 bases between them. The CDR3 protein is CASRHKENTEAFF. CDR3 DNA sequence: TGTGCCAGCAGGCACAAAGAGAACACTGAAGCTTTCTTT.

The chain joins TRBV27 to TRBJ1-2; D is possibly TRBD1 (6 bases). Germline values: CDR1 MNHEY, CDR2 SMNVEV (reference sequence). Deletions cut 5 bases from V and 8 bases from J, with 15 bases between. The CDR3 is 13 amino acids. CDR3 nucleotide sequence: TGTGCCAGCAGTCCTCAACAGGGCGTAGGCTACACCTTC. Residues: CASSPQQGVGYTF.

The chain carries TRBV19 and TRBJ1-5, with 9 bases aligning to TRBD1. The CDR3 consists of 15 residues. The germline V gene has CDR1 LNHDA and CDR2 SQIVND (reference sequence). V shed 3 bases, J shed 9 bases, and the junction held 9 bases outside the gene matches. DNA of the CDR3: TGTGCCAGTAGTATGGGGGGACAGGGTTTTTGGCCCCAGCATTTT. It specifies CASSMGGQGFWPQHF.

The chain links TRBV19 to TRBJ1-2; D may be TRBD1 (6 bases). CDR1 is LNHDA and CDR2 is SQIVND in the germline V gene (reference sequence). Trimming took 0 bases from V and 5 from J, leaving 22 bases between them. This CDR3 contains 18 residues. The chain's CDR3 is CASSIEGGTPSQPYGYTF. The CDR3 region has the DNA TGTGCCAGTAGTATAGAGGGTGGGACACCCTCCCAACCTTATGGCTACACCTTC.